A selection of T cell receptor beta chains follows, all from one sample in a study of memory CD4+ T cells and cytomegalovirus serostatus. Here immunoSEQ multiplex PCR was the method, and the copy in TCRdb shows in-frame clones only, minus some. The repertoire has approximately 42,000 clones, over 60% of them found once; the top ten carry 1.1%. Sample: memory CD4+ T cells from blood. All receptors derive from an adult in good health and CMV-seronegative. CDR3s include the opening cysteine and the closing phenylalanine or tryptophan. D genes are given only for firm matches. Not every row has a clone size; where given, it reads once, few, many or a size class.

clone_size | j_call | v_call | d_call | cdr3_nt | cdr3_aa
few | TRBJ1-3 | TRBV2 | - | TGTGCCAGCAGGGCGCCGGGAAGATCTGGAAACACCATATATTTT | CASRAPGRSGNTIYF
- | TRBJ1-2 | TRBV30 | TRBD1 | TGTGCCAGCCATGGGGACAGCTATGGCTACACCTTC | CASHGDSYGYTF
- | TRBJ1-1 | TRBV6-6 | - | TGTGCCAGCAGTTACTCGAGGCAGGGGCCCGGGGCTTTCTTT | CASSYSRQGPGAFF
- | TRBJ2-5 | TRBV4-2 | - | TGTGCCAGCAGCCAAGGAGGAAACAAAGAGACCCAGTACTTC | CASSQGGNKETQYF
- | TRBJ1-2 | TRBV11-2 | - | TGTGCCAGCAGCCCCCGGACGGGTGTCTATGGCTACACCTTC | CASSPRTGVYGYTF
- | TRBJ1-1 | TRBV19 | - | TGTGCCAGTATCCCGGGGGGGGCCGCGAACACTGAAGCTTTCTTT | CASIPGGAANTEAFF
- | TRBJ2-1 | TRBV5-1 | TRBD2 | TGCGCCAGCAGCGCCGTAGCGGGAGTTTTAAATGAGCAGTTCTTC | CASSAVAGVLNEQFF
- | TRBJ1-1 | TRBV20-1 | - | TGCAGTGCCACGGAAGAGGGTGTGGCTTTCTTT | CSATEEGVAFF
- | TRBJ2-4 | TRBV18 | - | TGTGCCAGCTCACCTCCCTCTGTCGAAGCCAAAAACATTCAGTACTTC | CASSPPSVEAKNIQYF
few | TRBJ1-1 | TRBV18 | TRBD1 | TGTGCCAGCTCAGCCGGGACAGGGATTACTGAAGCTTTCTTT | CASSAGTGITEAFF
- | TRBJ2-3 | TRBV11-3 | - | TGTGCCAGCATACGGTGCCGTCTCGCTTGCACAGATACGCAGTATTTT | CASIRCRLACTDTQYF
once | TRBJ2-7 | TRBV15 | TRBD1 | TGTGCCACCAGCAGGACAGGGGCGCTGATCGAGCAGTACTTC | CATSRTGALIEQYF
- | TRBJ2-2 | TRBV14 | TRBD2 | TGTGCCAGCAGCCCCTCTAGCGGAATCATCACCGGGGAGCTGTTTTTT | CASSPSSGIITGELFF
- | TRBJ1-2 | TRBV6-5 | - | TGTGCCAGCAGGCGGGACGGTAACTATGGCTACACCTTC | CASRRDGNYGYTF
- | TRBJ1-1 | TRBV5-8 | - | TGTGCCAGCAGCTCCCCTCGGGACGCTGAAGCTTTCTTT | CASSSPRDAEAFF
- | TRBJ2-7 | TRBV7-6 | TRBD1 | TGTGCCAGCAGCCTTCGACAGGGTGGGCTCTCCTACGAGCAGTACTTC | CASSLRQGGLSYEQYF
- | TRBJ2-3 | TRBV28 | TRBD2 | TGTGCCAGCAGTCGGACTAGCGGCCCCGGCAGCACAGATACGCAGTATTTT | CASSRTSGPGSTDTQYF
- | TRBJ1-3 | TRBV30 | TRBD1 | TGTGCCTGGTACCGACAGGGGGACACCATATATTTT | CAWYRQGDTIYF
- | TRBJ2-3 | TRBV7-9 | - | TGTGCCAGCAGCTTAGGCGCGAGGTGGGGCACAGATACGCAGTATTTT | CASSLGARWGTDTQYF
- | TRBJ1-1 | TRBV29-1 | - | TGCAGCGTTGCGCAGGGAGTTAACACTGAAGCTTTCTTT | CSVAQGVNTEAFF
- | TRBJ2-1 | TRBV5-1 | - | TGCGCCAGCAGCAGGGACGGATTCAATGAGCAGTTCTTC | CASSRDGFNEQFF
- | TRBJ2-7 | TRBV5-4 | TRBD2 | TGTGCCAGCAGCCGGGGACTAGCGGGAGGGCCTTTATACGAGCAGTACTTC | CASSRGLAGGPLYEQYF
- | TRBJ1-3 | TRBV4-1 | - | TGCGCCAGCAGCCAAGATAAAGGGACTCACTCTGGAAACACCATATATTTT | CASSQDKGTHSGNTIYF
- | TRBJ2-2 | TRBV5-1 | TRBD2 | TGCGCCAGCACCACGCAGGGACTAGCGGGAGGCGGGGAGCTGTTTTTT | CASTTQGLAGGGELFF
- | TRBJ2-1 | TRBV19 | TRBD2 | TGTGCCAGTAGTATTGGGACTAGCGGGAGTACGAATGAGCAGTTCTTC | CASSIGTSGSTNEQFF
- | TRBJ2-3 | TRBV9 | TRBD2 | TGTGCCAGCAGCGTAGGGGCTAGCGGACTCACAGATACGCAGTATTTT | CASSVGASGLTDTQYF
few | TRBJ1-1 | TRBV30 | - | TGTGCCTGGAGTGTAACAGGGATGAACACTGAAGCTTTCTTT | CAWSVTGMNTEAFF
- | TRBJ2-1 | TRBV11-2 | TRBD2 | TGTGCCAGCAGCTGGCGGGGGAACTCCTACAATGAGCAGTTCTTC | CASSWRGNSYNEQFF
- | TRBJ2-7 | TRBV11-2 | - | TGTGCCAGCAGCGCATATAGCGGAGGCCTCTACGAGCAGTACTTC | CASSAYSGGLYEQYF
few | TRBJ1-2 | TRBV27 | - | TGTGCCAGCAGTTTATCGATCTCCGGCAGCTATGGCTACACCTTC | CASSLSISGSYGYTF
- | TRBJ1-1 | TRBV18 | - | TGTGCCAGCTCAGCTACACAGAACACTGAAGCTTTCTTT | CASSATQNTEAFF
- | TRBJ2-5 | TRBV4-2 | TRBD2 | TGTGCCAGCAGCCTCCGGGAGGCTAGCGAGGAGACCCAGTACTTC | CASSLREASEETQYF
- | TRBJ2-3 | TRBV7-2 | - | TGTGCCAGCAGCTTAACTTACACAGATACGCAGTATTTT | CASSLTYTDTQYF
- | TRBJ2-7 | TRBV21-1 | - | TGTGCCAGCAGCAAATCGGGACAGGGGCCCTACGAGCAGTACTTC | CASSKSGQGPYEQYF
few | TRBJ2-1 | TRBV9 | - | TGTGCCAGCAGCGGGGGACTTACTAGAGTCAATGAGCAGTTCTTC | CASSGGLTRVNEQFF
- | TRBJ2-1 | TRBV7-2 | - | TGTGCCAGCAGAAACACGAATGAGCAGTTCTTC | CASRNTNEQFF
- | TRBJ2-5 | TRBV2 | TRBD1 | TGTGCCGGAGAGGGGGCAGAGACCCAGTACTTC | CAGEGAETQYF
- | TRBJ1-4 | TRBV5-5 | TRBD1 | TGTGCCAGCAGCCAACAGGGGGCGTCAGAAAAACTGTTTTTT | CASSQQGASEKLFF
- | TRBJ1-1 | TRBV27 | - | TGTGCCAGCGGCCGGGCCCCCGGGAAAGAGAACACTGAAGCTTTCTTT | CASGRAPGKENTEAFF
- | TRBJ1-5 | TRBV7-9 | - | TGTGCCAGCAGCTTGGGGCTTTCTCAGCCCCAGCATTTT | CASSLGLSQPQHF
- | TRBJ2-7 | TRBV7-9 | - | TGTGCCAGCAGCTTAGATCAAGCAGGGAGAGCCTACGAGCAGTACTTC | CASSLDQAGRAYEQYF
- | TRBJ1-2 | TRBV30 | TRBD1 | TGTGCCTGGAGGACCGGGACAGGGGGTTCCAGCTACACCTTC | CAWRTGTGGSSYTF
- | TRBJ1-1 | TRBV6-6 | TRBD1 | TGTGCCAGCAGGGCCGGGACAGGGGTCACTGAAGCTTTCTTT | CASRAGTGVTEAFF
- | TRBJ2-3 | TRBV2 | - | TGTGCCAGCACCCTCTTGGGGGGGCAGACAGATACGCAGTATTTT | CASTLLGGQTDTQYF
- | TRBJ1-1 | TRBV29-1 | - | TGCAGCGTTGGAGTGGGACGGTACGCTGAAGCTTTCTTT | CSVGVGRYAEAFF
- | TRBJ2-4 | TRBV5-1 | TRBD2 | TGCGCCAGCAGCTTGAGTCTAGCGGAAAACATTCAGTACTTC | CASSLSLAENIQYF
once | TRBJ2-5 | TRBV9 | - | TGTGCCAGCAGCGTAGGGTTGGGGAGCCCGTACCAAGAGACCCAGTACTTC | CASSVGLGSPYQETQYF
- | TRBJ2-1 | TRBV5-8 | - | TGTGCCAGCAGCTCGCTGAGGTCGTACAATGAGCAGTTCTTC | CASSSLRSYNEQFF
few | TRBJ1-2 | TRBV5-1 | - | TGCGCCAGCAGCCCGTCGGTGGACTATGGCTACACCTTC | CASSPSVDYGYTF
- | TRBJ2-7 | TRBV7-8 | TRBD1 | TGTGCCAGCAGCACCACGACAGGGTCACCCTACGAGCAGTACTTC | CASSTTTGSPYEQYF
- | TRBJ1-2 | TRBV11-3 | - | TGTGCCAGCAGCTTAAACTCGGCTTATGGCTACACCTTC | CASSLNSAYGYTF
- | TRBJ2-2 | TRBV7-2 | - | TGTGCCAGCAGCCCCAGGGTAGGGGAGCTGTTTTTT | CASSPRVGELFF
- | TRBJ2-2 | TRBV7-2 | TRBD2 | TGTGCCAGCAGCTTAGCTGGAAGCGGGAGTCTCACCGGGGAGCTGTTTTTT | CASSLAGSGSLTGELFF
- | TRBJ2-3 | TRBV5-8 | - | TGTGCCAGCACCAAAGGGGCGGGGGCAACAGATACGCAGTATTTT | CASTKGAGATDTQYF
few | TRBJ1-1 | TRBV5-4 | - | TGTGCCAGCAGCTCTGTCAACACTGAAGCTTTCTTT | CASSSVNTEAFF
- | TRBJ2-5 | TRBV15 | - | TGTGCCACCAGCAGAGATCTTACGTCTCAAGAGACCCAGTACTTC | CATSRDLTSQETQYF
few | TRBJ1-4 | TRBV28 | - | TGTGCCAGCAGCCCTGGGGCGACTAATGAAAAACTGTTTTTT | CASSPGATNEKLFF
- | TRBJ2-3 | TRBV20-1 | - | TGCAGTGCTAACCAGCAGTATACGCAGTATTTT | CSANQQYTQYF
- | TRBJ2-3 | TRBV4-1 | TRBD2 | TGCGCCAGCAGCCAAGTTACGACTAGCGGGAGGGCCGGCACAGATACGCAGTATTTT | CASSQVTTSGRAGTDTQYF